This T cell receptor beta chain was recovered during a study of shared clonotypes between healthy human individuals. Study-wide background: For every donor, three CD4 naive, three CD4 memory, two CD8 naive and one CD8 memory plates were used.

Assay: immunoSEQ multiplex PCR; the TCRdb copy retains only in-frame clones and omits some. Of some 1,100,000 clones in the sample, approximately 80% are singletons; the top ten hold about 0.52%. The study, taken as a whole, reports: Large sequencing depth failed to make sorted-subset sequencing complete, rarefaction showed. Clonotypes that were shared across a handful of donors made up around 5% of naive CD4 clonotypes.

This CDR3 spans 15 amino acids. The ends were cut back, 4 bases at V and 5 bases at J, with 14 bases in the middle. Per germline, CDR1 MNHEY and CDR2 SMNVEV (reference sequence). In regard to this clone: What it binds is unknown.

Memory CD4+ cells were the fraction left after CD45RA+ naive selection. Sequenced sample: memory CD4+ T cells from PBMCs. The sample's subset: CD45RA-negative fraction. The sequence was obtained from a man aged 18-30 years in good health. Some clones in this sample may be carry-over from other donors' samples. The J gene is TRBJ1-4, the V gene TRBV27, with D maybe TRBD1 (5 bases). The CDR3 sequence: CASSSRWGGNEKLFF. The CDR3, as DNA: TGTGCCAGCAGTTCTCGTTGGGGCGGCAATGAAAAACTGTTTTTT.